These 8 T cell receptor beta chains originate from one sample sequenced in a study of T cells in localized non-small cell lung cancer. Sequencing was performed with immunoSEQ multiplex PCR; in TCRdb, only in-frame clones are kept and a portion is missing. The sample includes 45,000 to 65,000 clones, roughly 75% of them seen just once. Sequenced here: PBMCs, sampled before any cancer treatment. Every receptor here comes from a woman between 40 and 69 years old with stage II lung adenocarcinoma.

The V gene is TRBV6-5, the J gene TRBJ2-6, with D perhaps TRBD1 or TRBD2 (5 bases each). Germline CDR1 is MNHEY and CDR2 is SVGAGI. V lost 4 bases to trimming and J lost 4 bases, with 11 bases between them. This CDR3 contains 15 residues. For the CDR3, the DNA is TGTGCCAGCAGTTTCTCCGGGACGGGGGCCAACGTCCTGACTTTC. This encodes CASSFSGTGANVLTF.

V and J are TRBV6-5 and TRBJ1-2; no reliable D call. Deletions cut 6 bases from V and 3 bases from J, with 11 bases between. This CDR3 contains 13 residues. Germline V CDR1 and CDR2: MNHEY, SVGAGI. CDR3 nucleotides: TGTGCCAGCAGGGACCCCCTCTACTATGGCTACACCTTC. Its protein product is CASRDPLYYGYTF.

The gene calls are TRBV19 and TRBJ1-1; D unclear. Germline CDR1 reads LNHDA; CDR2 reads SQIVND (reference sequence). The CDR3 extends over 16 amino acids. Trimming removed 3 bases at V and 0 bases at J, with 14 bases between. As DNA, the CDR3 is TGTGCCAGTAGTATGTCAACATCAAGGATGAACACTGAAGCTTTCTTT. It specifies CASSMSTSRMNTEAFF.

The CDR3 region is CASSLDGDLTYEQYF. The CDR3 nucleotides are TGTGCCAGCAGTTTGGACGGGGACCTCACCTACGAGCAGTACTTC. The J gene is TRBJ2-7, the V gene TRBV28; either TRBD1 or TRBD2 may supply D (5 bases each). V lost 3 bases and J 2 bases, leaving 14 bases between the germline ends. The CDR3 has 15 residues. The germline V gene encodes CDR1 MDHEN and CDR2 SYDVKM.

V is TRBV6-5 and J is TRBJ2-5; TRBD1 matches at 7 bases. Judging by the DNA end, TRBJ2-7 fits better; the J call may be wrong. The CDR3 sequence is 15 residues long. Germline assignment: CDR1 MNHEY and CDR2 SVGAGI. The CDR3 region is CASSLNPGQTSEQYF. In DNA form, the CDR3 reads TGTGCCAGCAGCCTAAATCCGGGACAGACCTCCGAGCAGTACTTC.

The count of this clone is one. The rearrangement uses TRBV5-1 and TRBJ1-2, with 9 positions matching TRBD1. This CDR3 is built from 15 residues. Looked up from germline, CDR1 is SGHRS and CDR2 is YFSETQ. With 5 bases clipped from V and 2 bases from J, the junction kept 7 bases outside the gene matches. The CDR3 DNA sequence: TGCGCCAGCAGTCCCGGGGACAGGGCGAACTATGGCTACACCTTC. It specifies CASSPGDRANYGYTF.

The rearrangement uses TRBV11-2 and TRBJ2-3; D is uncertain. V lost 10 bases and J lost 3, with 20 bases in between. This CDR3 is 15 amino acids long. Germline V lookup: CDR1 SGHAT, CDR2 FQNNGV. DNA of the CDR3: TGTGCCACCGTTTCGGGCGACCGAAGGACAGATACGCAGTATTTT. This translates into CATVSGDRRTDTQYF.

V and J are TRBV14 and TRBJ1-1; D call uncertain. CDR3 length: 15 residues. V lost 4 bases and J 4 bases, leaving 16 bases between the germline ends. The germline CDR1 and CDR2 sequences are SGHDN and FVKESK. For the CDR3, the DNA is TGTGCCAGCAGCCGTCAGACGGCGCTGGGCACTGAAGCTTTCTTT. Translating gives CASSRQTALGTEAFF.